The clone carrying this T cell receptor (beta chain) was counted a single time. Germline values: CDR1 SGHRS, CDR2 YFSETQ. Trimming took 4 bases from V and 6 from J, leaving 16 bases between them. CDR3 length equals 14 residues. While infection was still active, Seattle patients were enrolled and then followed longitudinally. These data are taken from a study of blood T cell repertoires in COVID-19. Background on the study: Acute and convalescent COVID-19 samples came from the United States, Italy and Spain. In each case, the material was cDNA or gDNA derived from T cells, B-cell-depleted T cells, or PBMCs.

Per the original data handling: Reference gene primer amplification yielded estimated nucleated cell counts. Method: immunoSEQ multiplex PCR; TCRdb's copy keeps in-frame clones and lacks some. The V and J calls and clone size were taken over from that table, and D and trimming were inferred from the DNA. The sample has about 76,000 clones; about 88% are singletons. V and J are TRBV5-1 and TRBJ1-2; the D gene is possibly TRBD1 (6 bases). The sample comprised peripheral blood. This receptor was obtained from a man between 60 and 75 years old with COVID-19, enrolled during active disease. The CDR3 DNA is TGCGCCAGCAGCCTACAGACGGGGGGCGATGGCTACACCTTC. Its protein product is CASSLQTGGDGYTF.